Presented here are 12 T cell receptor beta chains from one specimen sequenced in a study of T-cell reconstitution after alpha-beta-depleted transplantation in children (dated by TCRdb to the mid-2010s). Reading the label with the study, this specimen's treatment or condition is: allogeneic hematopoietic cell transplantation with graft depleted of TCRalphabeta T cells and CD19 B cells. Receptors were amplified or captured by PCR. Sequencing was carried out with an Illumina HiSeq 2500. TCR library preparation used molecular barcoding, with unique molecular identifiers applied to normalize quantification of the TCRbeta repertoire. TCRdb reanalyzed the raw reads on its own, using fastp at Q25 for trimming and MiXCR for clone calling, and kept in-frame beta chains. All rows with the same CDR3 protein become a single entry with the most common DNA and genes. The sample contains 95,000 to 150,000 distinct CDR3 sequences, 23% of them found a single time. Of the sample, about 10% is held by the ten largest clones.

The sample here was PBMCs, mostly from graft donor cells, taken 180 days after TCRalphabeta/CD19-depleted stem cell transplant. These receptors came from a male patient aged 2-9 years who had a stem cell transplant for chronic granulomatous disease, so the T cells may come from the graft donor.

A few counts support this clonotype. The chain couples TRBV7-2 to TRBJ2-7; 7 positions match TRBD1. Trimming removed 6 bases from V and 1 base from J; junction bases left unmatched: 15. The CDR3 extends over 17 amino acids. Germline CDR1 is SGHTA and CDR2 is FQGNSA. The CDR3 sequence is CASRSNTGQNFSYEQYF. The CDR3 nucleotides read TGTGCCAGCAGGTCCAACACGGGACAGAATTTTTCCTACGAGCAGTACTTC. The variable domain in full, with the rest retrieved from reference TRBV7-2 and TRBJ2-7, is GAGVSQSPSNKVTEKGKDVELRCDPISGHTALYWYRQSLGQGLEFLIYFQGNSAPDKSGLPSDRFSAERTGGSVSTLTIQRTQQEDSAVYLCASRSNTGQNFSYEQYFGPGTRLTVT.

This clonotype occurred many times. The CDR3 DNA reads TGTGCCAGCAGCCCCCGGGACTGGCCCTACAATGAGCAGTTCTTC. Its protein is CASSPRDWPYNEQFF. The gene calls are TRBV9 and TRBJ2-1, with a weak D call TRBD2 (6 bases). The CDR3 consists of 15 residues. The germline V gene has CDR1 SGDLS and CDR2 YYNGEE. Deletions cut 4 bases from V and 2 bases from J, with 13 bases between.

This clonotype occurred a few times. The J gene is TRBJ2-1, the V gene TRBV12-3 or TRBV12-4; D is possibly TRBD2 (6 bases). V lost 5 bases and J 7 bases, leaving 15 bases between the germline ends. CDR3 length: 14 residues. CDR3 loop: CASSPWGDRNEQFF. CDR3 coding DNA: TGTGCCAGCAGTCCCTGGGGGGATAGAAATGAGCAGTTCTTC.

Points on this clonotype: Just one base apart from a much larger clone, this may be a read error. CDR3 protein: CASSQDGGANTGELFF. The CDR3 region has the DNA TGTGCCAGCAGCCAAGACGGGGGGGCGAACACCGGGGAGCTGTTTTTT. This chain joins TRBV4-2 and TRBJ2-2; 8 bases align to TRBD2. The J segment lost 0 bases and the V segment lost 0 bases, leaving 0 bases of the junction unmatched. Germline-derived CDR1 and CDR2 are LGHNA and YNFKEQ. This CDR3 spans 16 amino acids.

The table lists this clonotype with many counts. The V gene is TRBV20-1, the J gene TRBJ2-3, with 13 bases that match TRBD2. Trimming cost V 5 bases and J 4 bases; bases outside gene matches: 9. CDR1 and CDR2 from the germline V gene are DFQATT and SNEGSKA (reference sequence). The CDR3 consists of 16 residues. DNA of the CDR3: TGCAGTGCTTACCAAAGACTAGCGGGGGGCCCAGATACGCAGTATTTT. It codes for CSAYQRLAGGPDTQYF.

This clonotype was observed many times. The V call is TRBV5-1, the J call TRBJ2-1, with D possibly matching TRBD2 (6 bases). Trimming shortened V by 2 bases and J by 7 bases, and 13 bases separated the two germline ends. Germline loops: CDR1 SGHRS, CDR2 YFSETQ. CDR3 size: 14 residues. CDR3 in amino acids: CASSFRRGGNEQFF. CDR3 DNA sequence: TGCGCCAGCAGCTTTCGGCGGGGTGGTAATGAGCAGTTCTTC.

This rearrangement joins TRBV25-1 to TRBJ2-7; 9 positions match TRBD1. The germline V gene has CDR1 MGHDK and CDR2 SYGVNS. CDR3 length: 22 amino acids. The ends lost 6 bases at V and 2 bases at J; junction bases unmatched: 29. The chain's CDR3 is CASRNRGRIKGVAITTAYEQYF. For the CDR3, the DNA is TGTGCCAGCAGAAACAGGGGGCGCATTAAGGGAGTCGCTATTACGACCGCCTACGAGCAGTACTTC.

The rearrangement joins TRBV7-9 to TRBJ2-7; TRBD1 is a possible D gene (5 bases). The germline CDR1 and CDR2 sequences are SEHNR and FQNEAQ (reference sequence). The V end lost 1 base, the J end lost 6 bases, and 13 bases lay between the germline ends. The CDR3 consists of 14 residues. CDR3 nucleotide sequence: TGTGCCAGCAGCTTAGTTACAGGAGTAGGCGAGCAGTACTTC. It encodes CASSLVTGVGEQYF.

This clonotype has at least ten counts. CDR3 nucleotide sequence: TGTGCCAGCTCACCGTCGCCTGGAGACACCGGGGAGCTGTTTTTT. Translation gives CASSPSPGDTGELFF. The chain recombines TRBV18 with TRBJ2-2; D not resolved. CDR3 size: 15 residues. Trimming shortened V by 3 bases and J by 3 bases, and 11 bases separated the two germline ends. Germline values: CDR1 KGHSH, CDR2 LQKENI.

This clonotype showed up many times. This sequence joins TRBV12-3 or TRBV12-4 and TRBJ2-7; 7 bases are a match to TRBD1. Trimming took 7 bases from V and 5 from J; bases not matched to a gene: 8. This CDR3 has 13 residues. CDR3 bases: TGTGCCAGCACCAAAGACAGGGCTCACGAGCAGTACTTC. This gives the protein CASTKDRAHEQYF.

This clonotype has a count of ten or more. J is TRBJ2-1 and V is TRBV7-9; the match to TRBD1 covers 8 bases. The germline CDR1 and CDR2 sequences are SEHNR and FQNEAQ (reference sequence). The CDR3 sequence is 15 residues long. V lost 5 bases, J lost 7 bases, and 10 bases stayed unmatched. Written as DNA, the CDR3 is TGTGCCAGCAGCCCGGGGCAGGGGGCGAGGAATGAGCAGTTCTTC. Protein product: CASSPGQGARNEQFF. Using reference TRBV7-9 and TRBJ2-1 for the parts outside the CDR3, the full variable domain is DTGVSQNPRHKITKRGQNVTFRCDPISEHNRLYWYRQTLGQGPEFLTYFQNEAQLEKSRLLSDRFSAERPKGSFSTLEIQRTEQGDSAMYLCASSPGQGARNEQFFGPGTRLTVL.

This clonotype was seen at least ten times. The rearrangement uses TRBV29-1 and TRBJ2-4; D unclear. The germline V and J ends were trimmed by 5 bases and 0 bases, with 5 bases remaining between them. There are 12 residues in the CDR3. Per the germline V gene, CDR1 is SQVTM and CDR2 is ANQGSEA. The CDR3 region has the DNA TGCAGCGTTTTTATAGCCAAAAACATTCAGTACTTC. Translating gives CSVFIAKNIQYF.